The entry below gives a single T cell receptor beta chain sequence along with its context. These data are taken from a study of shared clonotypes between healthy human individuals. Only in-frame clones appear in the TCRdb table, and some are missing; sequencing was by immunoSEQ multiplex PCR. The sample lists about 2.5 million clones; just under 95% were seen once. CDR3 length: 14 residues. In germline, CDR1 is SGHTA, CDR2 FQGNSA. V was shortened by 5 bases and J by 4 bases, with 12 bases between the two germline ends. The sequencing sample was made of naive CD4+ T cells from PBMCs. Subset here: CD45RA+ positively selected. The sequence came from a man between 18 and 29 years old in good health. Some clones in this sample may be carry-over from other donors' samples. The rearrangement joins TRBV7-2 to TRBJ1-3; TRBD1 might be the D (6 bases). The CDR3 here is CASSPDRWGNTIYF. Written as DNA, the CDR3 is TGTGCCAGCAGCCCAGACAGGTGGGGAAACACCATATATTTT.